The present T cell receptor beta chain was sequenced within a study of T cell responses to AZD1222 COVID-19 vaccine (dated by TCRdb to the early 2020s). Broadly, across the study: A total of just over 230 trial participants underwent TCR sequencing, of whom roughly 210 received two doses of AZD1222 and 26 received two doses of the MenACWY control vaccine. Trial participants were enrolled by age into 18-55, 56-69 and 70-plus year subgroups, with about 150, 27 and 61 TCR-sequenced participants respectively. Results the study describes overall, beyond this receptor: The whole spike protein was spanned by vaccine-associated CD4 TCRs, and dominant responses were seen in regions 160-218 and 743-854. Because no samples from the day 14 peak response were available, repertoires could be characterized only after the peak T cell response. In the small 56-69-year group, the increase in depth fell short of significance, most likely because of low power. After two AZD1222 doses, spike-specific TCR breadth and depth were significantly higher than at day 0 and than in MenACWY recipients. Nearly half of unique spike-specific TCRs reportedly recognized epitopes outside regions mutated in the B.1.351 and B.1.1.7 variants. Participants were mostly white British, with more females than males. The authors suggested clonal diversity may have been underestimated. Only 5 to 7 AZD1222 recipients were SARS-CoV-2 seropositive at baseline, limiting conclusions about previously exposed vaccinees.

What the time point label conveys for this sample: about 28 days (+/-7) after the second vaccine dose. AZD1222 recipients whose second dose came at about 4 weeks and those whose second dose came at about 12 weeks were combined into one group, since spike-specific TCR depth and breadth did not differ between the two schedules. Vaccinee samples were obtained from the UK trials COV001 and COV002, which included a single-blind randomized controlled phase 2/3 trial of AZD1222 (ChAdOx1 nCoV-19) in healthy adults. For TCRbeta chain sequencing, PBMC samples from trial participants were taken at day 0 and at day 28 after the second dose. Comment on this clone: It lacks a known antigen. No much larger clone is present one base from it, and per-base qualities are unavailable.

The CDR3 regions of human TCRbeta chains were subjected to immunosequencing. As for the original processing: Repertoire TCRs were matched against a reference library of SARS-CoV-2-specific TCRs generated with the MIRA antigen-specificity platform. Breadth was defined as the fraction of unique TCRs that were SARS-CoV-2-associated, and depth was defined as the fraction of total T cells that were SARS-CoV-2-associated. Using the MIRA data, each spike-specific TCR was mapped to the spike region that the TCR reacts to and placed in a CD4 or CD8 class. Log10-transformed breadth and depth values were compared by one-way ANOVA with Sidak's multiple comparisons tests. TCRdb mirrors the immuneACCESS table, restricted to in-frame sequences. Some clones are absent from its copies; in checked studies, under half trace to an unresolved V gene, and the reason for the others is unknown. V and J calls and clone size are those listed in that table; D and trimming were worked out from the DNA. The sample table holds about 78,000 clones, of which under 90% were seen once. The biggest ten clones account for 1.3% to 1.5% of the sample.

V is cut back by 0 bases and J by 4 bases, with 2 bases in the junction unmatched. The CDR3 runs 14 residues from the cysteine to the phenylalanine. Only the CDR3 part of the read is kept: 42 bases, read in frame from the first base. CDR1 and CDR2 were assigned from the germline V gene as SGDLS and YYNGEE. The chain links TRBV9 with TRBJ2-7; 9 bases in the junction line up with TRBD1. The sample here was peripheral blood, taken 28 days after the second AZD1222 dose. The TCR originated in an adult who received the AZD1222 COVID-19 vaccine. The encoded CDR3 is CASSVGGQGYEQYF. The nucleotide sequence is TGTGCCAGCAGCGTAGGAGGACAGGGGTACGAGCAGTACTTC. This CDR3, with the reference TRBV9 and TRBJ2-7 proteins standing in past its ends, gives the full variable domain DSGVTQTPKHLITATGQRVTLRCSPRSGDLSVYWYQQSLDQGLQFLIQYYNGEERAKGNILERFSAQQFPDLHSELNLSSLELGDSALYFCASSVGGQGYEQYFGPGTRLTVT.